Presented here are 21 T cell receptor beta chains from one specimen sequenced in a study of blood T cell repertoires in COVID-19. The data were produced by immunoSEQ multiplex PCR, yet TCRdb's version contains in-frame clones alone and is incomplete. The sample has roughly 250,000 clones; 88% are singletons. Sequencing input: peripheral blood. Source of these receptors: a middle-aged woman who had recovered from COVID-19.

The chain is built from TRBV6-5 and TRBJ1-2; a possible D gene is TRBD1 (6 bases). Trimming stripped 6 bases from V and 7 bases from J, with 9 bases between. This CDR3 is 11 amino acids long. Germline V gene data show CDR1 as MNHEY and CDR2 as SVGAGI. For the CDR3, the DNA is TGTGCCAGCAGCCGAGGGGGTGGCTACACCTTC. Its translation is CASSRGGGYTF.

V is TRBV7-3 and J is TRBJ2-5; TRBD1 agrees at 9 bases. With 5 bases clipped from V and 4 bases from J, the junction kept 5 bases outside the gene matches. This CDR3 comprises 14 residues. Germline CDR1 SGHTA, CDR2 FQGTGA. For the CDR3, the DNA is TGTGCCAGCAGCCCACAGGGGGCGGGAGAGACCCAGTACTTC. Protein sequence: CASSPQGAGETQYF. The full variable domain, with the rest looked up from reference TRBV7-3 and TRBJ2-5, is GAGVSQTPSNKVTEKGKYVELRCDPISGHTALYWYRQSLGQGPEFLIYFQGTGAADDSGLPNDRFFAVRPEGSVSTLKIQRTERGDSAVYLCASSPQGAGETQYFGPGTRLLVL.

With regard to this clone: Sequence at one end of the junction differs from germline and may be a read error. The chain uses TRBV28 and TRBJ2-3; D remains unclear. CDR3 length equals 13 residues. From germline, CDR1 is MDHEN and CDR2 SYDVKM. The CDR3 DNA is TGTGGCAGCAGACTTGCGAACACAGATACGCAGTATTTT. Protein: CGSRLANTDTQYF.

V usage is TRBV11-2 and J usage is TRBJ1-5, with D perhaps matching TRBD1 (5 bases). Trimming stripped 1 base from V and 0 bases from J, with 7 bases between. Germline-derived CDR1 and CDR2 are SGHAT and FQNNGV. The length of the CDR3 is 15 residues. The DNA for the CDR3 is TGTGCCAGCAGCTTAGGTCAGGGTAGCAATCAGCCCCAGCATTTT. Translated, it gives CASSLGQGSNQPQHF.

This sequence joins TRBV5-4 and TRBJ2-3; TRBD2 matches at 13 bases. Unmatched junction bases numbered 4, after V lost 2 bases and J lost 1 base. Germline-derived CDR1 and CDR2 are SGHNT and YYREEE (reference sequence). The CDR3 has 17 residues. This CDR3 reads CASSFTSGRARTDTQYF. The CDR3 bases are TGTGCCAGCAGCTTCACTAGCGGGAGGGCCCGCACAGATACGCAGTATTTT.

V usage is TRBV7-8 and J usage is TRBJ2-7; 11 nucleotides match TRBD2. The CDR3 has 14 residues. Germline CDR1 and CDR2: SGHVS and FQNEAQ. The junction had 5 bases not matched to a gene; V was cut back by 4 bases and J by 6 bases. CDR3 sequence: CASSSLAGVSEQYV. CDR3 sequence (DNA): TGTGCCAGCAGCTCACTAGCGGGAGTTAGCGAGCAGTACGTC.

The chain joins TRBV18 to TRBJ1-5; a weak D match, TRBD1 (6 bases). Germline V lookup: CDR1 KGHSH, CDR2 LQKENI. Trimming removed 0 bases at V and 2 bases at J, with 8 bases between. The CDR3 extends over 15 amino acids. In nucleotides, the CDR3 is TGTGCCAGCTCACCACCAGGGGGGGGCAATCAGCCCCAGCATTTT. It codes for CASSPPGGGNQPQHF.

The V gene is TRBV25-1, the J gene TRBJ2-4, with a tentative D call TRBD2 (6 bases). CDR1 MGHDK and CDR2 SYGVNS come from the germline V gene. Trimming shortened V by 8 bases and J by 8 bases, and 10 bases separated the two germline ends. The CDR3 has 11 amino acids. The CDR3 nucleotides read TGTGCCAGCGCCGGAGGGGACATTCAGTACTTC. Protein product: CASAGGDIQYF.

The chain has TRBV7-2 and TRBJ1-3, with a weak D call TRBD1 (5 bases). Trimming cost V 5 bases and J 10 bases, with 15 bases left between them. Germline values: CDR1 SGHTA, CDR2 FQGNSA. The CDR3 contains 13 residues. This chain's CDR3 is CASSPQSQVTIYF. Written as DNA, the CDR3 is TGTGCCAGCAGCCCCCAATCACAGGTTACCATATATTTT.

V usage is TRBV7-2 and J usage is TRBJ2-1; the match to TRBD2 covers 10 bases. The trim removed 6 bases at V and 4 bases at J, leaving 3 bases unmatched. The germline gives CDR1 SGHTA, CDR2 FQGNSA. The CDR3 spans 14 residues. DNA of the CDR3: TGTGCCAGCAGGCCTAGCGGGAGTTACAATGAGCAGTTCTTC. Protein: CASRPSGSYNEQFF.

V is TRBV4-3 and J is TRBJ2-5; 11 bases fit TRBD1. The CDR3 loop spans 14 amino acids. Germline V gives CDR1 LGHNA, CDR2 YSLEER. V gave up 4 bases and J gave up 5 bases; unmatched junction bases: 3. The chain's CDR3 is CASSPGDRGETQYF. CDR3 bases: TGCGCCAGCAGCCCAGGGGACAGGGGGGAGACCCAGTACTTC.

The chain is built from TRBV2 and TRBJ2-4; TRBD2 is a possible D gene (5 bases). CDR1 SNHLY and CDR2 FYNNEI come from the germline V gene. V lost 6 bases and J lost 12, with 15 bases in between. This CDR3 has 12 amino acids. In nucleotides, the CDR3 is TGTGCCAGCAGCCCCACCGGGGTGGATCAGTACTTC. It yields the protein CASSPTGVDQYF.

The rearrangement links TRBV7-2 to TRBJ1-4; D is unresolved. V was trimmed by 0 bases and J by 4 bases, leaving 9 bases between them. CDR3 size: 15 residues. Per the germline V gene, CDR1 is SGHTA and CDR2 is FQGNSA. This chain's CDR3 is CASSLAPRHNEKLFF. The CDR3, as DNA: TGTGCCAGCAGCTTAGCTCCCCGACATAATGAAAAACTGTTTTTT. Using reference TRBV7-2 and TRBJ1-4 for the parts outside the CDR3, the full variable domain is GAGVSQSPSNKVTEKGKDVELRCDPISGHTALYWYRQSLGQGLEFLIYFQGNSAPDKSGLPSDRFSAERTGGSVSTLTIQRTQQEDSAVYLCASSLAPRHNEKLFFGSGTQLSVL.

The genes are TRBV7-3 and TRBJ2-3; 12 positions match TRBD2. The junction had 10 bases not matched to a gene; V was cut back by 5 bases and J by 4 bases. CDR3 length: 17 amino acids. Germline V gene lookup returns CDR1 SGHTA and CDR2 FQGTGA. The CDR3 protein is CASSPRTSGTQADTQYF. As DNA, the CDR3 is TGTGCCAGCAGCCCCCGGACTAGCGGGACCCAGGCAGATACGCAGTATTTT.

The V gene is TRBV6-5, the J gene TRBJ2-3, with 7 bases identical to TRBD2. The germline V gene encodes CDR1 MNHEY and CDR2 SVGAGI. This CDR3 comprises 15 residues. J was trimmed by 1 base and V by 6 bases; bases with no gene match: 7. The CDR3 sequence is CASSLAARGTDTQYF. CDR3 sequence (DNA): TGTGCCAGCAGCCTAGCGGCAAGGGGCACAGATACGCAGTATTTT.

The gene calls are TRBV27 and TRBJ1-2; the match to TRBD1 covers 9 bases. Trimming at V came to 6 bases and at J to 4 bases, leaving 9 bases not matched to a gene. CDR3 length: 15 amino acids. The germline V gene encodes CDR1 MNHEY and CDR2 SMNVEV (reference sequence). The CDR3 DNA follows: TGTGCCAGCAGCCCGACAGGGGGGAGTAGCTATGGCTACACCTTC. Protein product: CASSPTGGSSYGYTF.

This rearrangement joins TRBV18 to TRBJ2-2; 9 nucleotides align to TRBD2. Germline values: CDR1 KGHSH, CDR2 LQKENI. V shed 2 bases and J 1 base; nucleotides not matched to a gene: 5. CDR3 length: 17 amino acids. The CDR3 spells CASSPNSGSWNTGELFF. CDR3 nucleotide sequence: TGTGCCAGCTCACCAAATAGCGGGAGCTGGAACACCGGGGAGCTGTTTTTT.

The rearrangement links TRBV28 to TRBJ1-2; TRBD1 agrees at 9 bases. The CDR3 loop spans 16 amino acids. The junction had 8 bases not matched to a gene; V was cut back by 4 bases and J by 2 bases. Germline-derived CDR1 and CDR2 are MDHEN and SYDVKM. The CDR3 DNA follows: TGTGCCAGCAGTTCGGGACAGGGAGTCGGAAACTATGGCTACACCTTC. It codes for CASSSGQGVGNYGYTF.

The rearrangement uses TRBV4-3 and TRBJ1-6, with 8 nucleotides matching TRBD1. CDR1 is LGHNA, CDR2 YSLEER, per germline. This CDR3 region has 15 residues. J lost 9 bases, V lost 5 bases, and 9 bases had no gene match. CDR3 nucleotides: TGCGCCAGCAGCACCACTCCGGGGACAGGTTCACCCCTCCACTTT. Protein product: CASSTTPGTGSPLHF.

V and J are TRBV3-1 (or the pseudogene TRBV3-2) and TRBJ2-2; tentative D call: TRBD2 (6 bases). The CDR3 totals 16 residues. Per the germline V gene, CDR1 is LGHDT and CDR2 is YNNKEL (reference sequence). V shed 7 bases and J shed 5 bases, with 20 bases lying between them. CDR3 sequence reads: CASKPRGSSLTGELFF. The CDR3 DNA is TGTGCCAGCAAACCTCGGGGGTCAAGCTTAACCGGGGAGCTGTTTTTT.

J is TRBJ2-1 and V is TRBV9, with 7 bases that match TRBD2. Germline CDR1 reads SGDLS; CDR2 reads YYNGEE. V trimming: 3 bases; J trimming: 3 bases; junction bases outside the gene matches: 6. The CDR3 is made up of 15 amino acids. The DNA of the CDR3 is TGTGCCAGCAGCGCCCTAGCGGACCACTACAATGAGCAGTTCTTC. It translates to CASSALADHYNEQFF.